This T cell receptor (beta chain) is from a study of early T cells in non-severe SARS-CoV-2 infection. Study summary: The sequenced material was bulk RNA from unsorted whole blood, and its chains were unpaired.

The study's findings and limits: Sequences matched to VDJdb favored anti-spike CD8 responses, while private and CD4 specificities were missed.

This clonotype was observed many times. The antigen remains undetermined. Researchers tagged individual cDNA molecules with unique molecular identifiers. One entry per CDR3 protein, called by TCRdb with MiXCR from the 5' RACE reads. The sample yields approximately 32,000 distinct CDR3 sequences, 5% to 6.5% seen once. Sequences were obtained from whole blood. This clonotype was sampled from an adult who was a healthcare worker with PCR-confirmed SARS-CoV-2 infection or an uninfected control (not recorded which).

CDR3 in amino acids: CASSQTQGTNYGYTF. The CDR3 DNA reads TGCGCCAGCAGCCAAACCCAGGGAACTAACTATGGCTACACCTTC. This sequence joins TRBV4-1 and TRBJ1-2; D may be TRBD1 (5 bases). The germline V gene encodes CDR1 MGHRA and CDR2 YSYEKL. The CDR3 has 15 amino acids. Deletions cut 2 bases from V and 0 bases from J, with 10 bases between.